This passage covers 3 T cell receptor beta chains from one sample sequenced in a study of cytomegalovirus exposure and HLA in healthy donors (dated by TCRdb to about 2017). The receptor library was made with the immunoSEQ multiplex PCR assay. For the multiplex PCR, a mixture combining 60 forward primers for TCR Vbeta segments and 13 reverse primers for TCR Jbeta segments was used. This is the immuneACCESS table as TCRdb keeps it, with only in-frame sequences that have V and J called. A part of the clones is gone; compared with another copy, unresolved V genes explain less than half, and the rest is unexplained. This sample lists about 200,000 clones; around 79% were detected once. About 0.37% of the sample is taken by the ten largest. The sequencing input was PBMCs. These receptor sequences come from a male donor in good health and CMV-seropositive.

The chain recombines TRBV19 with TRBJ1-2; 8 bases agree with TRBD1. Germline V gene sequence: CDR1 LNHDA, CDR2 SQIVND (reference sequence). This CDR3 has 15 residues. The junction had 6 bases not matched to a gene; V was cut back by 5 bases and J by 1 base. The CDR3 nucleotides are TGTGCCAGTAGTCCCCGGGACAGGAGTAACTATGGCTACACCTTC. Translation gives CASSPRDRSNYGYTF. Based on the CDR3 plus reference TRBV19 and TRBJ1-2, the full variable domain is DGGITQSPKYLFRKEGQNVTLSCEQNLNHDAMYWYRQDPGQGLRLIYYSQIVNDFQKGDIAEGYSVSREKKESFPLTVTSAQKNPTAFYLCASSPRDRSNYGYTFGSGTRLTVV.

As regards this clone: The junction departs from germline at one end; a sequencing error may be responsible. This rearrangement joins TRBV7-7 to TRBJ2-7; possibly TRBD2 for D (5 bases). CDR3 length equals 13 residues. CDR1 is SSHAT, CDR2 FNYEAQ, per germline (reference sequence). The CDR3 DNA is TGTGCTAGCAGTCCGGGGTTTACCTACGAGCAGTACTTC. Translated: CASSPGFTYEQYF.

The V call is TRBV9, the J call TRBJ2-1, with D perhaps matching TRBD1 (6 bases). Germline V gene sequence: CDR1 SGDLS, CDR2 YYNGEE. This CDR3 region has 15 residues. V gave up 4 bases and J gave up 2 bases, with 13 bases separating them. The chain's CDR3 is CASSPGEVTYNEQFF. The CDR3 coding sequence is TGTGCCAGCAGCCCAGGGGAAGTAACCTACAATGAGCAGTTCTTC. The full variable domain, rest sourced from reference TRBV9 and TRBJ2-1, is DSGVTQTPKHLITATGQRVTLRCSPRSGDLSVYWYQQSLDQGLQFLIQYYNGEERAKGNILERFSAQQFPDLHSELNLSSLELGDSALYFCASSPGEVTYNEQFFGPGTRLTVL.